Below, one TCR beta chain is given with its context. Participant reports of clinical history set cohort assignment. These data come from a study of blood T cell repertoires in COVID-19. Study context: T cells, B-cell-depleted T cells, or PBMCs supplied cDNA or gDNA.

Authors' analysis steps: Amplification of reference gene primers was used by the study to estimate nucleated cell counts. Sequencing was performed with immunoSEQ multiplex PCR; in TCRdb, only in-frame clones are kept and a portion is missing. V and J calls and clone size are given by that table; D and trimming were obtained from the DNA. The top ten clones hold approximately 2.1% of a sample with roughly 250,000 clones, 86% of them seen once. Trimming cost V 6 bases and J 5 bases; bases outside gene matches: 4. The CDR3 totals 13 residues. Germline loops: CDR1 KGHSH, CDR2 LQKENI. The chain uses TRBV18 and TRBJ1-5; the match to TRBD1 covers 7 bases. The sequence derives from a woman aged 45-65 years who had recovered from COVID-19. Material: PBMCs or T cells enriched from blood (not recorded which). CDR3 nucleotide sequence: TGTGCCAGCTCGGTTGGACAGGATCAGCCCCAGCATTTT. Protein product: CASSVGQDQPQHF.